The 5 T cell receptor beta chains below all came from one sample that was sequenced in a study of blood T cell repertoires in COVID-19. The assay was immunoSEQ multiplex PCR, and TCRdb's table has in-frame clones only and misses some. The repertoire holds 20,000 to 30,000 clones, with 80% to 90% as singletons. The sequenced sample was peripheral blood. The receptors stem from a man between 65 and 85 years old with acute or convalescent COVID-19.

The CDR3 loop is CSSRGGDHEQFF. The CDR3 DNA reads as TGCAGCTCGAGGGGCGGGGACCATGAGCAGTTCTTC. The chain couples TRBV29-1 to TRBJ2-1; tentative D call: TRBD2 (6 bases). Trimming left V 8 bases short and J 8 bases short, with 16 bases between. Per the germline V gene, CDR1 is SQVTM and CDR2 is ANQGSEA. The CDR3 loop spans 12 amino acids.

This rearrangement joins TRBV4-1 to TRBJ2-7; a weak D match, TRBD2 (6 bases). V shed 4 bases and J shed 1 base, with 26 bases lying between them. Germline values: CDR1 MGHRA, CDR2 YSYEKL. There are 19 residues in the CDR3. DNA for the CDR3: TGCGCCAGCAGCCCCTCCTCGGAGGGCCGCATATCTAAGTCCTACGAGCAGTACTTC. Protein product: CASSPSSEGRISKSYEQYF.

This clone occurred once. This rearrangement joins TRBV3-1 (or the pseudogene TRBV3-2) to TRBJ2-1; 9 bases line up with TRBD2. The germline gives CDR1 LGHDT, CDR2 YNNKEL (reference sequence). The CDR3 is 15 amino acids. The J segment lost 7 bases and the V segment lost 4 bases, leaving 8 bases of the junction unmatched. The CDR3 DNA is TGTGCCAGCAGCCCCATAGCGGGAGTAGCTAATGAGCAGTTCTTC. Protein sequence: CASSPIAGVANEQFF.

This chain connects TRBV2 to TRBJ1-1; 7 bases align to TRBD1. Germline loops: CDR1 SNHLY, CDR2 FYNNEI. The CDR3 has 13 amino acids. The ends lost 10 bases at V and 5 bases at J; junction bases unmatched: 10. The CDR3 region is CATSLTGRTEAFF. The CDR3 DNA reads TGTGCCACCAGCCTGACAGGGAGGACTGAAGCTTTCTTT.

This sequence joins TRBV21-1 and TRBJ1-4; TRBD1 is the table's D call, not checked against the DNA. TRBV21-1 represents a pseudogene. This CDR3 comprises 16 residues. CDR3 sequence reads: CASSKEGNRPNEKLFF. DNA for the CDR3: TGTGCCAGCAGCAAAGAGGGGAACAGGCCTAATGAAAAACTGTTTTTT.